This T cell receptor (beta chain) appears in the sequencing data of a study of glioma-infiltrating T cells after dendritic cell vaccination. The sample's time point: after dendritic cell vaccination, including at tumor progression/relapse. Germline V gene lookup returns CDR1 SNHLY and CDR2 FYNNEI. Trimming left V 6 bases short and J 3 bases short, with 12 bases between. The CDR3 totals 13 residues. The PCR used 60 V beta and 13 J beta primers. Generated by immunoSEQ multiplex PCR, the TCRdb table keeps only in-frame clones and is missing some. Here the sample spans over 75,000 clones, about 81% being singletons.

This receptor was taken from a human donor with glioblastoma. Sequences were derived from blood, sampled after dendritic cell vaccination. V gene TRBV2 combines with J gene TRBJ2-7; TRBD1 might be the D (5 bases). CDR3 protein: CASSIDSYYEQYV. In DNA form, the CDR3 reads TGTGCCAGCAGCATAGACAGTTACTACGAGCAGTACGTC.